Listed below are T cell receptor beta chains from one sample, sequenced in a study of graft-versus-host responses after intestinal transplantation. Some clones are missing from TCRdb's copy, which holds only in-frame ones; the method was immunoSEQ multiplex PCR. The sample shows tens of thousands of clones, 90% of them seen only once. The antigens of these receptors remain unknown. Sample: unstimulated CD8+ T cells sorted from spleen or lymph node cells, taken before transplant. These receptors were collected from a human donor who was the organ donor for an intestinal transplant. CDR3s include the opening cysteine and the closing phenylalanine or tryptophan. The D gene is left open where the match is weak. Size values are once, few and many counts, or a class for expanded clones, and some rows have none.

d_call: TRBD2
j_call: TRBJ2-5
clone_size: once
v_call: TRBV25-1
cdr3_aa: CASSELAGGLGETQYF
cdr3_nt: TGTGCCAGCAGCGAGCTAGCGGGGGGGCTAGGGGAGACCCAGTACTTC

d_call: .
j_call: TRBJ1-5
clone_size: .
v_call: TRBV28
cdr3_aa: CASSLQGMGNQPQHF
cdr3_nt: TGTGCCAGCAGTTTACAGGGGATGGGCAATCAGCCCCAGCATTTT

d_call: .
j_call: TRBJ1-2
clone_size: .
v_call: TRBV7-9
cdr3_aa: CASSLADFYGYTF
cdr3_nt: TGTGCCAGCAGCTTAGCAGACTTCTATGGCTACACCTTC

d_call: .
j_call: TRBJ2-4
clone_size: .
v_call: TRBV4-2
cdr3_aa: CASSQDDQRGYIQYF
cdr3_nt: TGTGCCAGCAGCCAAGATGACCAGCGTGGATACATTCAGTACTTC

d_call: .
j_call: TRBJ1-2
clone_size: .
v_call: TRBV6-1
cdr3_aa: CASTSLGGGYTF
cdr3_nt: TGTGCCAGCACTTCCCTGGGGGGGGGCTACACCTTC

d_call: .
j_call: TRBJ1-3
clone_size: .
v_call: TRBV13
cdr3_aa: CASSLGTSPGNTIYF
cdr3_nt: TGTGCCAGCAGCCTAGGGACATCTCCTGGAAACACCATATATTTT

d_call: .
j_call: TRBJ1-1
clone_size: .
v_call: TRBV14
cdr3_aa: CASSRLTERTEAFF
cdr3_nt: TGTGCCAGCAGCCGCCTCACGGAGAGGACTGAAGCTTTCTTT

d_call: TRBD1
j_call: TRBJ2-1
clone_size: .
v_call: TRBV13
cdr3_aa: CASSFSHSGGRGYEQFF
cdr3_nt: TGTGCCAGCAGCTTCTCACACTCAGGGGGAAGAGGGTATGAGCAGTTCTTC

d_call: TRBD2
j_call: TRBJ2-5
clone_size: .
v_call: TRBV7-2
cdr3_aa: CASSPVYQAGQYF
cdr3_nt: TGTGCCAGCAGCCCAGTATACCAAGCGGGGCAGTACTTC

d_call: .
j_call: TRBJ1-3
clone_size: .
v_call: TRBV5-6
cdr3_aa: CASSLESRVGNTIYF
cdr3_nt: TGTGCCAGCAGCTTGGAATCCAGGGTGGGAAACACCATATATTTT